The 21 T cell receptor beta chains given below trace back to one sample, sequenced in a study of tumor and adjacent non-tumor tissue in lung cancer. This sample's RNA came from whole unsorted tissue. A modified ARM-PCR protocol with three rounds of nested PCR amplified TCRbeta. From the multiplex PCR reads, TCRdb called clonotypes with MiXCR, one entry per CDR3 protein. There are more than 70,000 distinct CDR3 sequences in the sample; more than 60% occur only once, and around 16% lies in the top ten. Input material: lung tumor tissue. The receptors derive from a man aged 65 to 79 with non-small cell lung cancer.

Remarks on this clonotype: Just one base apart from a much larger clone, this may be a read error. The J gene is TRBJ1-1, the V gene TRBV5-1; no clear D gene. The CDR3 extends over 13 amino acids. Germline V lookup: CDR1 SGHRS, CDR2 YFSETQ. The CDR3, as DNA: TGCGCCAGCAGCTCGATATCAAACACTGAAGCTTCCTTT. Amino acid sequence: CASSSISNTEASF.

For this clonotype: Here the CDR3 omits its conserved ending phenylalanine or tryptophan, so a read error is the likely source. This chain joins TRBV28 and TRBJ2-1; TRBD1 matches 10 bases. The CDR3 sequence is 15 residues long. The germline CDR1 and CDR2 sequences are MDHEN and SYDVKM. The CDR3 DNA sequence: TGTGCCGGCAGTTCCGGACAGGGGGCCTACAATGAGCAGTTCCTC. Translating it yields CAGSSGQGAYNEQFL.

A remark on this clonotype: A much larger clone lies a single base off, so this may be a read error. The gene calls are TRBV29-1 and TRBJ1-2; 11 bases fit TRBD1. Germline V gene data show CDR1 as SQVTM and CDR2 as ANQGSEA. The CDR3 spans 13 residues. For the CDR3, the DNA is TGCAACGTTGGACAGGGGGCGGACTATGGCTACACCTTC. Translated: CNVGQGADYGYTF.

V gene TRBV11-2 combines with J gene TRBJ2-3; the match to TRBD2 covers 11 bases. CDR1 and CDR2 from the germline V gene are SGHAT and FQNNGV. V lost 3 bases, J lost 7 bases, and 24 bases stayed unmatched. The CDR3 consists of 21 residues. In DNA, the CDR3 is TGTGCCAGCAGCTTTCGCGGAGCGGGACAGTACCGACTAGCGGGGCTGAATACGCAGTATTTT. Translation: CASSFRGAGQYRLAGLNTQYF.

A word on this clonotype: A much larger clone lies a single base off, so this may be a read error. The chain combines TRBV6-5 with TRBJ2-3; 8 nucleotides line up with TRBD1. This CDR3 contains 16 residues. Germline V lookup: CDR1 MNHEY, CDR2 SVGAGI. As DNA, the CDR3 is TGTGCCCGCAGTTACGGGTGGACAGGGCGTAAAGATACGCAGTATTTT. Protein sequence: CARSYGWTGRKDTQYF.

As regards this clonotype: This may come from a read error, since a much larger clone is one base off. The rearrangement links TRBV5-1 to TRBJ1-6; no firm D call. There are 12 residues in the CDR3. The germline V gene encodes CDR1 SGHRS and CDR2 YFSETQ. The CDR3 reads CASSLVGSHLHF. The CDR3 DNA sequence: TGCGCCAGCAGCTTGGTTGGCTCACACCTCCACTTT.

The chain uses TRBV20-1 and TRBJ2-5; TRBD2 might be the D (5 bases). The germline V and J ends were trimmed by 7 bases and 1 base, with 22 bases remaining between them. The CDR3 has 16 amino acids. Looked up from germline, CDR1 is DFQATT and CDR2 is SNEGSKA (reference sequence). The CDR3 DNA reads as TGCAGTGTTAGGCCCCCGGGCGGGCCTCGCCAAGAGACCCAGTACTTC. This encodes CSVRPPGGPRQETQYF.

In its sample, this clonotype was seen once. The chain is built from TRBV11-2 and TRBJ2-7; TRBD1 matches at 8 bases. This CDR3 spans 16 amino acids. Germline-derived CDR1 and CDR2 are SGHAT and FQNNGV. CDR3 sequence: CTTSPGPGQAAYEQYF. The CDR3 coding sequence is TGTACCACCAGCCCGGGACCGGGACAGGCTGCATACGAGCAGTACTTC.

The chain couples TRBV10-3 to TRBJ2-3; D remains unclear. V was trimmed by 3 bases and J by 2 bases, leaving 9 bases between them. The CDR3 contains 14 residues. Per germline, CDR1 ENHRY and CDR2 SYGVKD. The CDR3 region is CAISDGTYTDTQYF. DNA of the CDR3: TGTGCCATCAGTGACGGAACATACACAGATACGCAGTATTTT.

This clonotype appeared a few times. Since a much larger clone is just one base distant, this may be a read error. The J gene is TRBJ2-5, the V gene TRBV5-6; D might be TRBD2 (6 bases). Trimming stripped 4 bases from V and 3 bases from J, with 13 bases between. The CDR3 extends over 14 amino acids. Germline CDR1 is SGHDT and CDR2 is YYEEEE. CDR3 sequence reads: CASSPGVAEETQYF. For the CDR3, the DNA is TGTGCCAGCAGCCCGGGAGTAGCGGAAGAGACCCAGTACTTC.

The rearrangement joins TRBV12-3 or TRBV12-4 to TRBJ2-7; 10 bases fit TRBD1. The V and J ends lost 2 bases and 5 bases, in that order; junction bases with no gene match: 3. CDR3 length: 14 residues. The CDR3 nucleotides read TGTGCCAGCAGTTTACCGGGACAGGGGAACGAGCAGTACTTC. The encoded protein is CASSLPGQGNEQYF.

This chain joins TRBV6-5 and TRBJ2-2; 8 bases agree with TRBD1. The CDR3 loop spans 14 amino acids. The germline gives CDR1 MNHEY, CDR2 SVGAGI. Trimming removed 7 bases from V and 10 bases from J; junction bases left unmatched: 11. In nucleotides, the CDR3 is TGTGCCAGCAATGGGCAGGGGGCCGTCGAGGAGCTGTTTTTT. This codes for CASNGQGAVEELFF.

Of note for this clonotype: Just one base apart from a much larger clone, this may be a read error. The chain couples TRBV5-6 to TRBJ1-1, with a weak D call TRBD1 (6 bases). V lost 4 bases and J lost 3, with 16 bases in between. The CDR3 loop spans 15 amino acids. Germline-derived CDR1 and CDR2 are SGHDT and YYEEEE. In DNA form, the CDR3 reads TGTGCCAGCAGCGGGGGCGAGGGCGGGTACACTGAAGCTTTCTTT. Translating gives CASSGGEGGYTEAFF. The full variable domain, its missing parts supplied by reference TRBV5-6 and TRBJ1-1, is DAGVTQSPTHLIKTRGQQVTLRCSPKSGHDTVSWYQQALGQGPQFIFQYYEEEERQRGNFPDRFSGHQFPNYSSELNVNALLLGDSALYLCASSGGEGGYTEAFFGQGTRLTVV.

In this sample, this clonotype turned up a few times. The chain couples TRBV20-1 to TRBJ1-5, with D possibly being TRBD1 (6 bases). This CDR3 comprises 12 residues. In germline, CDR1 is DFQATT, CDR2 SNEGSKA (reference sequence). Trimming left V 5 bases short and J 5 bases short, with 10 bases between. Here the CDR3 reads CSASRGHQPQHF. In nucleotides, the CDR3 is TGCAGTGCTTCTCGGGGGCATCAGCCCCAGCATTTT.

This clonotype was found a few times. The chain carries TRBV11-2 and TRBJ2-6; D perhaps matches TRBD1 (5 bases). The CDR3 runs 19 residues. V lost 4 bases to trimming and J lost 0 bases, with 19 bases between them. Germline CDR1 and CDR2: SGHAT and FQNNGV. CDR3 sequence: CASSSPWGRRGSGANVLTF. The CDR3 region has the DNA TGTGCCAGCAGCTCCCCATGGGGAAGAAGGGGCTCTGGGGCCAACGTCCTGACTTTC. The full variable domain, with the rest looked up from reference TRBV11-2 and TRBJ2-6, is EAGVAQSPRYKIIEKRQSVAFWCNPISGHATLYWYQQILGQGPKLLIQFQNNGVVDDSQLPKDRFSAERLKGVDSTLKIQPAKLEDSAVYLCASSSPWGRRGSGANVLTFGAGSRLTVL.

This rearrangement joins TRBV21-1 to TRBJ2-1; the table names TRBD1, a call not compared with the DNA. TRBV21-1 corresponds to a pseudogene. The CDR3 consists of 15 residues. The CDR3 protein is CASSSPRGAYDEQFF. As DNA, the CDR3 is TGTGCCAGCAGCTCCCCCCGGGGGGCTTACGATGAGCAGTTCTTC.

As for this clonotype: This may stem from a read error, because a much larger clone lies one nucleotide away. The chain joins TRBV7-9 to TRBJ1-2; D perhaps matches TRBD1 (5 bases). The CDR3 consists of 14 residues. Germline V CDR1 and CDR2: SEHNR, FQNEAQ (reference sequence). The CDR3: CASSPKGFNYCYTF. The CDR3 coding sequence is TGTGCCAGCAGCCCCAAGGGGTTTAACTATTGCTACACCTTC.

This clonotype has more than one count but fewer than ten. Just one base apart from a much larger clone, this may be a read error. The V and J genes are TRBV12-3 or TRBV12-4 and TRBJ1-6; perhaps TRBD1 as D (5 bases). V was cut by 5 bases and J by 11 bases, with 16 bases left in between. The length of the CDR3 is 14 residues. CDR3 residues: CASSPEAWGAPLHF. CDR3 nucleotides: TGTGCCAGCAGTCCAGAAGCTTGGGGGGCACCCCTCCACTTT.

Notes on this clonotype: A read error may explain this, as a much larger clone is one base away. The V gene is TRBV10-2, the J gene TRBJ1-6; weak D call: TRBD1 (6 bases). Germline CDR1 WSHSY, CDR2 SAAADI. This CDR3 has 17 residues. CDR3 coding DNA: TGCGCCAGCACCGACCTGCGGGACACGGCCTATAATTCACCCCCCCACTTT. Protein: CASTDLRDTAYNSPPHF.

Many counts were recorded for this clonotype. This rearrangement joins TRBV6-6 to TRBJ1-5, with D possibly matching TRBD1 (5 bases). From germline, CDR1 is MNHNY and CDR2 SVGAGI (reference sequence). CDR3 length equals 15 residues. V lost 5 bases, J lost 2 bases, and 13 bases lay in between. CDR3 DNA: TGTGCCAGCAGTCCGACGGGGGGAGGCAATCAGCCCCAGCATTTT. This sequence encodes CASSPTGGGNQPQHF.

As regards this clonotype: A read error may produce the germline difference seen at one junction end. The rearrangement joins TRBV11-3 to TRBJ2-1, with TRBD2 matching 10 bases. CDR1 SGHNT and CDR2 YENEEA come from the germline V gene. This CDR3 has 17 residues. CDR3 protein: CASSLGPAWTSGMEQFF. DNA of the CDR3: TGTGCCAGCAGCTTAGGCCCCGCCTGGACTAGCGGAATGGAGCAATTCTTC.